This T cell receptor beta chain was recovered during a study of blood T cell repertoires in COVID-19. Study-wide context: Donors in the United States, Italy and Spain gave samples during acute or convalescent COVID-19. Sample material is recorded as cDNA or gDNA derived from T cells, B-cell-depleted T cells, or PBMCs.

Germline CDR1 reads MNHNY; CDR2 reads SVGAGI (reference sequence). The CDR3 runs to 15 residues. The V and J ends lost 5 bases and 0 bases respectively, with 14 bases between them. In the authors' workflow: Estimates of nucleated cell counts were drawn from the amplification of reference gene primers. TCRdb keeps only in-frame clones here, not all; method: immunoSEQ multiplex PCR. The V and J calls and clone size are taken from that table; D and trimming were inferred from the DNA. This table has some 52,000 clones, roughly nine tenths appearing once. The J gene is TRBJ2-7, the V gene TRBV6-6; a possible D gene is TRBD1 (6 bases). The specimen sequenced was peripheral blood. This receptor was taken from a human donor with active COVID-19. The donor label of this sample is uncertain. This CDR3 reads CASSGRDTYSYEQYF. Here the CDR3 DNA reads TGTGCCAGCAGTGGCCGGGACACCTACTCCTACGAGCAGTACTTC.